Presented here are 19 T cell receptor beta chains from one specimen sequenced in a study of blood T cell repertoires in COVID-19. Profiled with immunoSEQ multiplex PCR; TCRdb holds only in-frame clones, not every one. This table has more than 400,000 clones, approximately 83% appearing once. Input material: peripheral blood. These receptors originate from a human donor in a cohort sampled during active COVID-19.

The gene calls are TRBV5-8 and TRBJ1-6; D may be TRBD1 (6 bases). The CDR3 extends over 16 amino acids. V dropped 9 bases and J dropped 0 bases, with 16 bases sitting between them. Germline CDR1 reads SGHTS; CDR2 reads YDEGEE. For the CDR3, the DNA is TGTGCCACCGGCGGGGGGCTTAGCTCCTATAATTCACCCCTCCACTTT. This sequence encodes CATGGGLSSYNSPLHF.

Comments on this clone: The sample has other DNA sequences that encode this CDR3 too. The chain joins TRBV12-3 or TRBV12-4 to TRBJ1-1, with a possible D match to TRBD1 (6 bases). V lost 8 bases to trimming and J lost 5 bases, with 15 bases between them. The CDR3 runs to 13 residues. DNA for the CDR3: TGTGCCAGCTCACGAGGGGGTGATACTGAAGCTTTCTTT. It yields the protein CASSRGGDTEAFF.

This clone occurred once. The chain links TRBV2 to TRBJ1-4; no firm D call. Germline lookup yields CDR1 SNHLY and CDR2 FYNNEI. V gave up 4 bases and J gave up 8 bases, with 17 bases separating them. The CDR3 is 15 amino acids. The CDR3 coding sequence is TGTGCCAGCAGTGCTGAGCCGGGGATTGAAGAAAAACTGTTTTTT. Amino acid sequence: CASSAEPGIEEKLFF.

J is TRBJ2-2 and V is TRBV9, with D possibly being TRBD1 (6 bases). The germline V gene encodes CDR1 SGDLS and CDR2 YYNGEE. This CDR3 has 16 amino acids. With 0 bases removed from V and 0 bases from J, the gap between germline ends came to 9 bases. The CDR3 bases are TGTGCCAGCAGCGTAGGGACAGACGCGAACACCGGGGAGCTGTTTTTT. Amino acid sequence: CASSVGTDANTGELFF.

This clone was detected only once. This rearrangement joins TRBV6-4 to TRBJ2-1; the match to TRBD2 covers 8 bases. Germline V gives CDR1 MRHNA, CDR2 SNTAGT. Trimming cost V 4 bases and J 5 bases; bases outside gene matches: 4. The CDR3 covers 14 residues. In DNA form, the CDR3 reads TGTGCCAGCAGTGTAGCGGGACTAAACAATGAGCAGTTCTTC. Protein sequence: CASSVAGLNNEQFF.

The V and J genes are TRBV15 and TRBJ1-1; D unresolved. The germline gives CDR1 LNHNV, CDR2 YYDKDF (reference sequence). The CDR3 has 13 residues. Trimming took off 6 bases at V and 1 base at J, with 9 bases between the two ends. Here the CDR3 reads CATRREGNTEAFF. The CDR3 coding sequence is TGTGCCACCAGGCGGGAGGGGAACACTGAAGCTTTCTTT.

This clone came up a few times. The rearrangement links TRBV30 to TRBJ2-7; 8 bases map to TRBD2. The trim removed 4 bases at V and 1 base at J, leaving 3 bases unmatched. CDR3 length equals 13 residues. CDR1 is GTSNPN, CDR2 SVGIG, per germline (reference sequence). The CDR3 is CAWNVAGSYEQYF. In nucleotides, the CDR3 is TGTGCCTGGAACGTAGCGGGATCCTACGAGCAGTACTTC.

The rearrangement uses TRBV11-1 and TRBJ1-1; D ambiguous. The germline V gene has CDR1 SGHAT and CDR2 FQDESV (reference sequence). V lost 4 bases, J lost 1 base, and 10 bases lay in between. The CDR3 has 14 residues. Written as DNA, the CDR3 is TGTGCCAGCAGCTACGAGCCAGGGAACACTGAAGCTTTCTTT. Protein: CASSYEPGNTEAFF.

The J gene is TRBJ1-2, the V gene TRBV5-1, with 10 bases aligning to TRBD1. The germline V gene has CDR1 SGHRS and CDR2 YFSETQ. This CDR3 has 15 residues. The V segment lost 7 bases and the J segment 8 bases; nucleotides outside the gene matches: 14. The CDR3 sequence: CASGFVVGQGKGYTF. The CDR3 DNA reads as TGCGCCAGCGGTTTCGTGGTGGGACAGGGGAAGGGCTACACCTTC.

The rearrangement links TRBV3-1 (or the pseudogene TRBV3-2) to TRBJ2-7; tentatively, D is TRBD2 (6 bases). The CDR3 extends over 15 amino acids. V lost 4 bases and J lost 7, with 20 bases in between. The V gene's germline CDR1 is LGHDT and CDR2 YNNKEL (reference sequence). CDR3 sequence reads: CASSLEEGPPREQYF. DNA of the CDR3: TGTGCCAGCAGCCTAGAGGAGGGGCCACCTCGGGAGCAGTACTTC.

The sample holds one count of this clone. The V call is TRBV20-1, the J call TRBJ2-6; D might be TRBD1 (7 bases). This CDR3 has 16 residues. V was clipped by 3 bases and J by 2 bases, with 14 bases between them. Germline CDR1 DFQATT, CDR2 SNEGSKA (reference sequence). The CDR3, as DNA: TGCAGTGCTAGTCGGAGGGGGCGCGCTGGGGCCAACGTCCTGACTTTC. Its protein is CSASRRGRAGANVLTF.

The chain links TRBV5-1 to TRBJ1-3; TRBD1 matches at 7 bases. V was clipped by 0 bases and J by 7 bases; unmatched bases: 10. The CDR3 extends over 16 amino acids. Germline assignment: CDR1 SGHRS and CDR2 YFSETQ. CDR3 bases: TGCGCCAGCAGCTTGGCTGGGACAGAGTTCGGGAACACCATATATTTT. This encodes CASSLAGTEFGNTIYF.

In its sample, this clone was seen many times. At one boundary the junction diverges from the germline segment, which might be a read error. J is TRBJ2-7 and V is TRBV7-7; D might be TRBD1 (6 bases). The CDR3 has 14 amino acids. The germline V gene encodes CDR1 SSHAT and CDR2 FNYEAQ (reference sequence). This CDR3 reads CASSIDRSSYEQYF. The CDR3 bases are TGTGCTAGCAGCATAGACAGGAGCTCCTACGAGCAGTACTTC.

The V gene is TRBV6-2 or TRBV6-3, the J gene TRBJ1-5, with TRBD1 matching over 9 bases. The CDR3 loop spans 17 amino acids. Trimming cost V 6 bases and J 5 bases; bases outside gene matches: 14. The V gene's germline CDR1 is MNHEY and CDR2 SVGEGT. The CDR3 region is CASSHGATGGFDQPQHF. The CDR3 DNA reads as TGTGCCAGCAGCCACGGGGCTACAGGGGGCTTCGATCAGCCCCAGCATTTT.

The V and J genes are TRBV6-5 and TRBJ2-7; possible D gene TRBD1, 6 bases. Germline assignment: CDR1 MNHEY and CDR2 SVGAGI. The CDR3 has 13 amino acids. Trimming took off 6 bases at V and 3 bases at J, with 12 bases between the two ends. The CDR3 is CASSPTGNYEQYF. As DNA, the CDR3 is TGTGCCAGCAGCCCCACAGGGAACTACGAGCAGTACTTC.

The chain employs TRBV28 and TRBJ1-2; D not resolved. V was shortened by 1 base and J by 3 bases, with 12 bases between the two germline ends. This CDR3 is built from 15 residues. Germline V gene data show CDR1 as MDHEN and CDR2 as SYDVKM. DNA for the CDR3: TGTGCCAGCAGTTTATTGGCGGTTTCGTACTATGGCTACACCTTC. Translating it yields CASSLLAVSYYGYTF.

This chain connects TRBV19 to TRBJ2-1, with D perhaps TRBD2 (7 bases). The CDR3 has 16 residues. V dropped 0 bases and J dropped 5 bases, with 14 bases sitting between them. CDR1 and CDR2 from the germline V gene are LNHDA and SQIVND (reference sequence). DNA for the CDR3: TGTGCCAGTAGTATAGATCCGCGGGGGCTAGACAATGAGCAGTTCTTC. Translating gives CASSIDPRGLDNEQFF.

This sequence joins TRBV9 and TRBJ2-1; 11 bases line up with TRBD2. V was clipped by 4 bases and J by 10 bases; unmatched bases: 10. The CDR3 extends over 15 amino acids. Germline lookup yields CDR1 SGDLS and CDR2 YYNGEE. The CDR3 sequence is CASSPRTSGLGEQFF. CDR3 in DNA: TGTGCCAGCAGCCCCCGGACTAGCGGGCTCGGGGAGCAGTTCTTC.

The CDR3 DNA is TGTGCCAGCAGTTGGACAGGGGGTAGGAACATTCAGTACTTC. Its protein is CASSWTGGRNIQYF. The chain joins TRBV27 to TRBJ2-4; 10 bases agree with TRBD1. J gave up 7 bases and V 4 bases, and 4 bases lay outside the gene matches. CDR3 length: 14 amino acids. Germline lookup yields CDR1 MNHEY and CDR2 SMNVEV (reference sequence).